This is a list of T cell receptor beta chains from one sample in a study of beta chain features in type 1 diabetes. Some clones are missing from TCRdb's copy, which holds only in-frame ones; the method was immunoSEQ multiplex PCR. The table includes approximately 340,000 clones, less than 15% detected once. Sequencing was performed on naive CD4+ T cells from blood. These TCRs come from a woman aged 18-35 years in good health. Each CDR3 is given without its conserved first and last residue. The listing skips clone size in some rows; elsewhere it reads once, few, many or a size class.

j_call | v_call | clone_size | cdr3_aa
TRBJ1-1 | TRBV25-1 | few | ASSDPRGMNTEAF
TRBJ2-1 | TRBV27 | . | ASSSSGRVTYNEQF
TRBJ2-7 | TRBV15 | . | ATSVQGYEQY
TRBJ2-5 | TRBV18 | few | ASSPGAGGQETQY
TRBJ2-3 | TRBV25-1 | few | ASSETSGRVTDTQY
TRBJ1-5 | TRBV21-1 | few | ASTLRTGSQPQH
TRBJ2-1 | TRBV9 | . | ASSVATRAGRDNEQF
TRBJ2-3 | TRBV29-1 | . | SVESPGGLGIDTQY
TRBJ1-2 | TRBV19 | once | ASSIHSGTGNYGYT
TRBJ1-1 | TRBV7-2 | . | ASSPNPGQGNTEAF
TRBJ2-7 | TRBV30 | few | ASGLNYEQY
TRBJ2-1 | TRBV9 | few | ASSGRDRRYNEQF
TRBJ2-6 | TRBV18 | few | ASSRTGTGANVLT
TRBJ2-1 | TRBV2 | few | ASSGRASGPNEQF
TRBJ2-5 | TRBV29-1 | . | SVVFGSQETQY
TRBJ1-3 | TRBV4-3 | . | ASSQKGDWGNSGNTIY
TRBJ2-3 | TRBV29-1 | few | SVEDRSAGTDTQY
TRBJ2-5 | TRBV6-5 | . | ASSYMGTGGSTQY
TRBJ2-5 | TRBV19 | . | ASRTAQDPQETQY
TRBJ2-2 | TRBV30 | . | AWSAWTGTGELF
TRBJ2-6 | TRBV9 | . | ASSAAGANVLT
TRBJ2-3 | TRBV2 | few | ASSYPLAGPTDTQY
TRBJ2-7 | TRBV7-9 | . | ASSLAGGAYEQY
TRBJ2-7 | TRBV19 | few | ATARVHREEQY
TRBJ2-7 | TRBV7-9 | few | ASSLTARFYEQY
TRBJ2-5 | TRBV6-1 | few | ASNRDQETQY
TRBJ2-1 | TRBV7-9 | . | ASSLGGTSVGNEQF
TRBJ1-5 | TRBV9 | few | ASSAGDRSNQPQH
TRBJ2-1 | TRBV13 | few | ASSLTGTGVNEQF
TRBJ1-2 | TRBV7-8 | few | ASSPGPDRASGYT
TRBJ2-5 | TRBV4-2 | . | ASSSRAGGQETQY
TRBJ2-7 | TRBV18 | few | ASSPPGQVGYEQY
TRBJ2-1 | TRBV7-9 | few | ASSYGLAGGDNEQF
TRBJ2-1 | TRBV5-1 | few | ASSPGGSPYNEQF
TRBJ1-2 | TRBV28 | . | ASSELDNYGYT
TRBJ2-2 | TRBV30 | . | AWSVQASGRGYGELF
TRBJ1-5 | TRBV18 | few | ASSSQGIQPQH
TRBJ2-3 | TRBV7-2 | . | ASIGSRHDTQY
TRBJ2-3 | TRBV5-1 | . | ASSAGGTDTQY
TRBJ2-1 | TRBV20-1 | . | SANGVGEQF
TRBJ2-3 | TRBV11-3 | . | ASSSGTTTWEDTQY
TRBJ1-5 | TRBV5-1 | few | ASSLAGGSNQPQH
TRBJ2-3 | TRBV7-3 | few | ASSIGRSTDTQY
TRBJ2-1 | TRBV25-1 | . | ASSESNNEQF
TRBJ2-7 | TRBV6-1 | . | ASSEKGQGYEQY
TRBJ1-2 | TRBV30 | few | AYKSPGTDGYT
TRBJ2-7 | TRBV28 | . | ASSSPSGRVHEQY
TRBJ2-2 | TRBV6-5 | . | ASSKTTGQTGELF
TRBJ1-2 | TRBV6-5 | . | ASSPGQYGYT
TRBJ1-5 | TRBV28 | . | ASSAGTVYSNQPQH
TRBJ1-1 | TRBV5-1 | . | ASSSDQGASTEAF